Following are 26 T cell receptor beta chains from one sample sequenced in a study of blood T cell repertoires in COVID-19. Assay: immunoSEQ multiplex PCR; the TCRdb copy retains only in-frame clones and omits some. Here the sample spans around 250,000 clones, approximately 83% being singletons. Sequenced sample: PBMCs or T cells enriched from blood (not recorded which). These TCRs come from a woman aged 45-60 years who had recovered from COVID-19.

The chain links TRBV7-9 to TRBJ2-7; 11 nucleotides agree with TRBD1. V lost 2 bases, J lost 2 bases, and 5 bases stayed unmatched. Germline CDR1 is SEHNR and CDR2 is FQNEAQ (reference sequence). The CDR3 is 16 amino acids. CDR3 DNA sequence: TGTGCCAGCAGCTTACCGGGACAGGGGGAACCCTACGAGCAGTACTTC. Translating it yields CASSLPGQGEPYEQYF.

This clone was counted a single time. V and J are TRBV18 and TRBJ1-1; D perhaps matches TRBD1 (6 bases). The CDR3 spans 14 residues. CDR1 is KGHSH, CDR2 LQKENI, per germline. V lost 1 base to trimming and J lost 0 bases, with 6 bases between them. The CDR3 is CASSPQGVNTEAFF. DNA for the CDR3: TGTGCCAGCTCACCACAGGGGGTGAACACTGAAGCTTTCTTT.

This clone was detected only once. The rearrangement joins TRBV5-4 to TRBJ2-5; 7 positions match TRBD1. CDR1 and CDR2 (germline): SGHNT, YYREEE (reference sequence). The CDR3 runs 14 residues. The junction had 8 bases not matched to a gene; V was cut back by 7 bases and J by 2 bases. The CDR3, as DNA: TGTGCCAGCGGGGGACAGATTGAACAAGAGACCCAGTACTTC. It translates to CASGGQIEQETQYF.

This clone was counted a few times. This chain connects TRBV7-9 to TRBJ2-5, with 8 bases that match TRBD1. Trimming removed 6 bases from V and 4 bases from J; junction bases left unmatched: 7. Germline CDR1 is SEHNR and CDR2 is FQNEAQ (reference sequence). The CDR3 extends over 14 amino acids. CDR3 region: CASRPGQGSETQYF. CDR3 nucleotides: TGTGCCAGCAGACCCGGACAGGGATCAGAGACCCAGTACTTC.

The genes are TRBV9 and TRBJ1-3; D perhaps matches TRBD1 (5 bases). The germline gives CDR1 SGDLS, CDR2 YYNGEE. Trimming stripped 0 bases from V and 3 bases from J, with 10 bases between. The CDR3 is 15 residues long. The CDR3 nucleotides read TGTGCCAGCAGCGTAGCTCCCCAGGGTGGAAACACCATATATTTT. This codes for CASSVAPQGGNTIYF.

CDR3 bases: TGTGCCAGCAGCGTAACAGGGAAGCGAGAAAAACTGTTTTTT. This encodes CASSVTGKREKLFF. The rearrangement links TRBV9 to TRBJ1-4; possible D gene TRBD1, 6 bases. CDR3 length: 14 amino acids. CDR1 and CDR2 (germline): SGDLS, YYNGEE. Trimming left V 1 base short and J 8 bases short, with 12 bases between.

This clone was counted a single time. The chain is built from TRBV19 and TRBJ2-7, with a weak D call TRBD2 (6 bases). V lost 3 bases to trimming and J lost 0 bases, with 12 bases between them. The V gene's germline CDR1 is LNHDA and CDR2 SQIVND (reference sequence). This CDR3 contains 15 residues. CDR3 sequence: CASSIAAGLSYEQYF. Written as DNA, the CDR3 is TGTGCCAGTAGTATCGCTGCGGGGCTCTCCTACGAGCAGTACTTC.

V usage is TRBV5-5 and J usage is TRBJ2-7, with D possibly matching TRBD1 (5 bases). Germline lookup yields CDR1 SGHKS and CDR2 YYEKEE (reference sequence). This CDR3 comprises 14 residues. The V gene lost 2 bases and the J gene lost 1 base, with 10 bases spanning the gap. The CDR3 sequence: CASSFTGRSYEQYF. The CDR3 DNA is TGTGCCAGCAGCTTTACAGGCAGATCCTACGAGCAGTACTTC.

The chain combines TRBV27 with TRBJ2-1; 7 bases are shared with TRBD1. CDR3 size: 15 residues. The V and J ends lost 6 bases and 10 bases, in that order; junction bases with no gene match: 15. CDR1 MNHEY and CDR2 SMNVEV come from the germline V gene (reference sequence). The CDR3 DNA reads as TGTGCCAGCAGGCGTCGACCCGGGACAGACTCCGAGCAGTTCTTC. Its protein is CASRRRPGTDSEQFF.

The chain recombines TRBV28 with TRBJ2-2; perhaps TRBD1 as D (5 bases). From germline, CDR1 is MDHEN and CDR2 SYDVKM. Trimming cost V 6 bases and J 3 bases, with 8 bases left between them. CDR3 length equals 13 residues. In nucleotides, the CDR3 is TGTGCCAGCAGGGGGCTTCACACCGGGGAGCTGTTTTTT. Translation gives CASRGLHTGELFF.

The chain links TRBV5-1 to TRBJ1-3; TRBD1 is a possible D gene (5 bases). Between the trimmed V and J ends, which lost 3 bases and 2 bases, there was a span of 15 bases. The CDR3 spans 16 residues. Per the germline V gene, CDR1 is SGHRS and CDR2 is YFSETQ. The CDR3 DNA reads as TGCGCCAGCAGCTCAGGACACCCGATCACTGGAAACACCATATATTTT. Its translation: CASSSGHPITGNTIYF.

The chain couples TRBV28 to TRBJ2-7; maybe TRBD1 (8 bases). The germline V gene has CDR1 MDHEN and CDR2 SYDVKM. Trimming left V 6 bases short and J 11 bases short, with 17 bases between. CDR3 length equals 12 residues. CDR3 coding DNA: TGTGCCAGCAGCCTAGCGGACAGGGAGAAGTACTTC. This codes for CASSLADREKYF. Variable domain in full (rest from reference TRBV28 and TRBJ2-7): DVKVTQSSRYLVKRTGEKVFLECVQDMDHENMFWYRQDPGLGLRLIYFSYDVKMKEKGDIPEGYSVSREKKERFSLILESASTNQTSMYLCASSLADREKYFGPGTRLTVT.

The chain links TRBV19 to TRBJ2-6, with a tentative D call TRBD2 (7 bases). Looked up from germline, CDR1 is LNHDA and CDR2 is SQIVND (reference sequence). V lost 7 bases to trimming and J lost 2 bases, with 18 bases between them. The CDR3 contains 17 residues. DNA of the CDR3: TGTGCCAGTATGGCCAATGGGGGGGGCCCTGGGGCCAACGTCCTGACTTTC. Its protein product is CASMANGGGPGANVLTF.

The V gene is TRBV2, the J gene TRBJ1-4; 7 bases line up with TRBD1. V lost 8 bases and J lost 6; bases outside the gene matches: 6. CDR3 length: 13 residues. Germline V gene sequence: CDR1 SNHLY, CDR2 FYNNEI. This chain's CDR3 is CASRTGEDEKLFF. DNA for the CDR3: TGTGCCAGCCGAACAGGGGAGGATGAAAAACTGTTTTTT.

The chain joins TRBV27 to TRBJ2-7; TRBD1 matches 7 bases. The CDR3 totals 14 residues. The V segment lost 6 bases and the J segment 3 bases; nucleotides outside the gene matches: 8. Germline assignment: CDR1 MNHEY and CDR2 SMNVEV (reference sequence). The CDR3 sequence is CASSSVDRIYEQYF. In DNA, the CDR3 is TGTGCCAGCAGCTCGGTGGACAGGATCTACGAGCAGTACTTC.

The chain combines TRBV5-1 with TRBJ1-2; 10 nucleotides line up with TRBD1. There are 15 residues in the CDR3. With 2 bases clipped from V and 8 bases from J, the junction kept 9 bases outside the gene matches. Germline CDR1 is SGHRS and CDR2 is YFSETQ. The CDR3 region has the DNA TGCGCCAGCAGCTTAGCCCGGGACAGGGGATTGGGCTACACCTTC. It translates to CASSLARDRGLGYTF.

This clone was observed once. In DNA form, the CDR3 reads TGCGCCAGCAGCTTGTCAGGGGGCGTATCCGGGAGCACTGAAGCTTTCTTT. Translation: CASSLSGGVSGSTEAFF. The J gene is TRBJ1-1, the V gene TRBV5-1, with TRBD1 identical over 8 bases. This CDR3 contains 17 residues. Unmatched junction bases numbered 12, after V lost 1 base and J lost 4 bases. Germline V gene sequence: CDR1 SGHRS, CDR2 YFSETQ.

The chain joins TRBV20-1 to TRBJ1-1; D gene ambiguous. From germline, CDR1 is DFQATT and CDR2 SNEGSKA (reference sequence). The CDR3 extends over 12 amino acids. The ends were cut back, 3 bases at V and 1 base at J, with 6 bases in the middle. CDR3 protein: CSASWANTEAFF. CDR3 nucleotide sequence: TGCAGTGCTAGTTGGGCGAACACTGAAGCTTTCTTT.

V and J are TRBV6-5 and TRBJ2-3; a weak D match, TRBD2 (7 bases). The CDR3 sequence is 14 residues long. Between the trimmed V and J ends, which lost 6 bases and 11 bases, there was a span of 21 bases. Germline V CDR1 and CDR2: MNHEY, SVGAGI. The CDR3 loop is CASSPYGGGLGQYF. The CDR3 nucleotides read TGTGCCAGCAGCCCCTATGGGGGGGGCTTGGGGCAGTATTTT.

The V and J genes are TRBV28 and TRBJ2-1; 11 nucleotides align to TRBD1. Looked up from germline, CDR1 is MDHEN and CDR2 is SYDVKM. Trimming cost V 6 bases and J 7 bases; bases outside gene matches: 11. The CDR3 has 16 residues. CDR3 nucleotide sequence: TGTGCCAGCAGCCAATCACCGGGACAGGGGGGGAATGAGCAGTTCTTC. Translation gives CASSQSPGQGGNEQFF.

V gene TRBV7-9 combines with J gene TRBJ1-1; D is unresolved. Trimming left V 5 bases short and J 4 bases short, with 8 bases between. The CDR3 is 12 amino acids. Per germline, CDR1 SEHNR and CDR2 FQNEAQ (reference sequence). The CDR3 DNA reads TGTGCCAGCAGCGTCAGGTTCACTGAAGCTTTCTTT. This gives the protein CASSVRFTEAFF.

For this clone: This CDR3 is also generated by other DNA sequences in the sample. The rearrangement links TRBV18 to TRBJ1-1, with 7 bases identical to TRBD1. This CDR3 comprises 11 residues. The germline CDR1 and CDR2 sequences are KGHSH and LQKENI. Trimming removed 3 bases from V and 8 bases from J; junction bases left unmatched: 0. In DNA, the CDR3 is TGTGCCAGCTCACCGGACAGGGAAGCTTTCTTT. It codes for CASSPDREAFF.

V is TRBV9 and J is TRBJ1-4, with 7 bases lining up with TRBD1. The V gene end was trimmed by 4 bases and the J gene end by 8 bases; junction bases not matched to a gene: 20. This CDR3 comprises 18 residues. Per germline, CDR1 SGDLS and CDR2 YYNGEE. The DNA of the CDR3 is TGTGCCAGCAGCCCCAACCCCGAAGTGGGCAGGGGGAAGGAAAAACTGTTTTTT. The encoded protein is CASSPNPEVGRGKEKLFF.

The chain uses TRBV20-1 and TRBJ1-4; D is possibly TRBD1 (6 bases). The CDR3 sequence is 16 residues long. The V gene lost 3 bases and the J gene lost 0 bases, with 14 bases spanning the gap. The germline gives CDR1 DFQATT, CDR2 SNEGSKA (reference sequence). CDR3 in amino acids: CSASGATGTTNEKLFF. CDR3 in DNA: TGCAGTGCTAGTGGGGCTACAGGGACAACTAATGAAAAACTGTTTTTT.

The rearrangement links TRBV12-5 to TRBJ2-7, with 8 bases fitting TRBD1. CDR3 length equals 15 residues. Germline CDR1 reads LGHNT; CDR2 reads FRNRAP. V lost 4 bases and J lost 6; bases outside the gene matches: 11. CDR3 sequence (DNA): TGTGCTAGTGGTTCCGCCTCGGGACAGGCGGTCGAGCAGTACTTC. Translation gives CASGSASGQAVEQYF.

This clone appeared a few times. This CDR3 reads CASEERGSTDTQYF. The CDR3 DNA follows: TGTGCCAGCGAGGAACGGGGTAGCACAGATACGCAGTATTTT. The chain is built from TRBV27 and TRBJ2-3; TRBD2 is a possible D gene (5 bases). Germline values: CDR1 MNHEY, CDR2 SMNVEV (reference sequence). The CDR3 contains 14 residues. V was shortened by 8 bases and J by 0 bases, with 12 bases between the two germline ends.